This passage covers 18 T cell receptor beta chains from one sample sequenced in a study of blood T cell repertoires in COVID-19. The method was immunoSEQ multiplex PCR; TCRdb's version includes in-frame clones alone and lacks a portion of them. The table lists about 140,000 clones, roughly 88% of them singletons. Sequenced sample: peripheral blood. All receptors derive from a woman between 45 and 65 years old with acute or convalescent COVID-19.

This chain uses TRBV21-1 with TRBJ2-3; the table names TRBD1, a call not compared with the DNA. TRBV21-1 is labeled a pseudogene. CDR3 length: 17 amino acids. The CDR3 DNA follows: TGTGCCAGCAGTGGGGGACAGGGGTTTGAGGACACAGATACGCAGTATTTT. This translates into CASSGGQGFEDTDTQYF.

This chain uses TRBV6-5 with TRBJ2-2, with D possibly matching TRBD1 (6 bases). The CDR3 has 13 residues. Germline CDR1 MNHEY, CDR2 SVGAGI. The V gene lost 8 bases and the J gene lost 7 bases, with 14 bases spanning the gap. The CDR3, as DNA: TGTGCCAGCGGCCCACAGGGAAGCGGGGAGCTGTTTTTT. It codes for CASGPQGSGELFF.

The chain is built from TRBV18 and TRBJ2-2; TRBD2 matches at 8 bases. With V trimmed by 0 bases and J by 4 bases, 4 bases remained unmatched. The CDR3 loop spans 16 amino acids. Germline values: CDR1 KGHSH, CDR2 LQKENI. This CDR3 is CASSPPNSGTTGELFF. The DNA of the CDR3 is TGTGCCAGCTCACCACCGAATAGCGGGACCACCGGGGAGCTGTTTTTT.

CDR3 sequence reads: CASSPIMDGRGGYTF. The CDR3 DNA is TGTGCCAGCAGCCCAATCATGGACGGGAGAGGGGGCTACACCTTC. The V gene is TRBV9, the J gene TRBJ1-2, with D hard to call. The V end lost 4 bases, the J end lost 8 bases, and 21 bases lay between the germline ends. The germline V gene has CDR1 SGDLS and CDR2 YYNGEE. The CDR3 contains 15 residues.

CDR3 DNA sequence: TGTGCCAGCAGTAACAGGGGTTTTGTAGGAAATGAAAAACTGTTTTTT. Protein sequence: CASSNRGFVGNEKLFF. This chain uses TRBV27 with TRBJ1-4, with 7 bases aligning to TRBD1. The germline V gene has CDR1 MNHEY and CDR2 SMNVEV (reference sequence). The J segment lost 5 bases and the V segment lost 5 bases, leaving 11 bases of the junction unmatched. This CDR3 is built from 16 residues.

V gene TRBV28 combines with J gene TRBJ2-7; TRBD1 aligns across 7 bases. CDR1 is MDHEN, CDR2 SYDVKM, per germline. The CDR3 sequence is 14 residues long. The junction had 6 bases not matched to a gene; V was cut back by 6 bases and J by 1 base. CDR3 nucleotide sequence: TGTGCCAGCAGCCGGGACAGAGGATCCTACGAGCAGTACTTC. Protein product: CASSRDRGSYEQYF.

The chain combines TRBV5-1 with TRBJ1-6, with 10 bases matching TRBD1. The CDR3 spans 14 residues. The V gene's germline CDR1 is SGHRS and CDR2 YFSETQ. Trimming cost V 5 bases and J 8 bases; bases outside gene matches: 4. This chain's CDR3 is CASRSGTGDSPLHF. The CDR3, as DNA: TGCGCCAGCAGATCCGGGACAGGGGATTCACCCCTCCACTTT.

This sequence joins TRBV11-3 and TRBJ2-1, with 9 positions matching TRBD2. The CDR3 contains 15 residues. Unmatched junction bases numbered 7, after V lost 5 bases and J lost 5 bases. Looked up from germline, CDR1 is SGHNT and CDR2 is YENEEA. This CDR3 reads CASSHSSGTNNEQFF. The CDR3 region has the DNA TGTGCCAGCAGCCACTCTAGCGGGACCAACAATGAGCAGTTCTTC.

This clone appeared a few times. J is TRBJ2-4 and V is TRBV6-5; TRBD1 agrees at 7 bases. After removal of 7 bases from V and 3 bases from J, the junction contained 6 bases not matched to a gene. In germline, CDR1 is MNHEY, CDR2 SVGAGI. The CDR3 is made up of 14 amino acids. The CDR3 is CASIHRQGKNIQYF. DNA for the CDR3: TGTGCCAGCATCCATCGACAGGGCAAAAACATTCAGTACTTC.

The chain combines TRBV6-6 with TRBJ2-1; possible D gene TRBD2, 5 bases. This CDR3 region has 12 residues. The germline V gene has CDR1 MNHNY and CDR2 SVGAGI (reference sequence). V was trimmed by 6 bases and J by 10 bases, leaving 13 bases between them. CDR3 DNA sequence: TGTGCCAGCAGCCCAAGATGGGAGGAGCAGTTCTTC. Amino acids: CASSPRWEEQFF.

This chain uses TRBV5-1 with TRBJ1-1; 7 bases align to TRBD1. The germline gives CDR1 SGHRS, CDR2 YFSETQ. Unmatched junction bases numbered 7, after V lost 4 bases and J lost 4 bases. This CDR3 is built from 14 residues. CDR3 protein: CASSGKGAGTEAFF. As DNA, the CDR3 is TGCGCCAGCAGCGGAAAGGGGGCCGGCACTGAAGCTTTCTTT.

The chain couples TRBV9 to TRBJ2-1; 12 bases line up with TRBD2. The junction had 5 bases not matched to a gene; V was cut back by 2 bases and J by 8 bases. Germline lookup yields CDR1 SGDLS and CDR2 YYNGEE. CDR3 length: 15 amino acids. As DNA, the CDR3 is TGTGCCAGCAGCGTCCGGACTAGCGGGGACCATGAGCAGTTCTTC. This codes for CASSVRTSGDHEQFF.

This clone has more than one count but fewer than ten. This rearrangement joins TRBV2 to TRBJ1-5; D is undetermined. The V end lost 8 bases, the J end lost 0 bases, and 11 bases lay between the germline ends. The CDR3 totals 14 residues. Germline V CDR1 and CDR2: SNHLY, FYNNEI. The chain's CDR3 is CASCTDLSNQPQHF. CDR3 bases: TGTGCCAGCTGTACAGACCTTAGCAATCAGCCCCAGCATTTT.

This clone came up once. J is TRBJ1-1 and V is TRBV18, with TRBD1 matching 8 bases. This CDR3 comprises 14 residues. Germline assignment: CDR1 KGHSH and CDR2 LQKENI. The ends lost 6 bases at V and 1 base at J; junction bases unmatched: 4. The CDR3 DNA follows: TGTGCCAGCTCCGACAGGGGTGGGAACACTGAAGCTTTCTTT. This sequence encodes CASSDRGGNTEAFF.

The CDR3 protein is CASSSNRLMGSPAMNTEAFF. CDR3 nucleotide sequence: TGCGCCAGCAGCTCCAACAGGCTTATGGGTTCGCCCGCAATGAACACTGAAGCTTTCTTT. The chain recombines TRBV5-1 with TRBJ1-1; D is perhaps TRBD1 (5 bases). Trimming shortened V by 3 bases and J by 0 bases, and 27 bases separated the two germline ends. In germline, CDR1 is SGHRS, CDR2 YFSETQ. This CDR3 spans 20 amino acids.

Here the CDR3 reads CASGTGSRSLNTEAFF. The CDR3 DNA sequence: TGTGCTAGTGGTACCGGGTCTCGGTCACTGAACACTGAAGCTTTCTTT. J is TRBJ1-1 and V is TRBV12-5; no clear D. The germline V and J ends were trimmed by 5 bases and 0 bases, with 16 bases remaining between them. The germline V gene encodes CDR1 LGHNT and CDR2 FRNRAP. The CDR3 loop spans 16 amino acids.

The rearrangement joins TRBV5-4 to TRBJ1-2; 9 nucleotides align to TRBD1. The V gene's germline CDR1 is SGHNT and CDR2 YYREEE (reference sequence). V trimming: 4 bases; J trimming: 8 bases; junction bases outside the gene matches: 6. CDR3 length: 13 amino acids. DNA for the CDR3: TGTGCCAGCAGCCTGGGACAGGGCCGCGGCTACACCTTC. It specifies CASSLGQGRGYTF.

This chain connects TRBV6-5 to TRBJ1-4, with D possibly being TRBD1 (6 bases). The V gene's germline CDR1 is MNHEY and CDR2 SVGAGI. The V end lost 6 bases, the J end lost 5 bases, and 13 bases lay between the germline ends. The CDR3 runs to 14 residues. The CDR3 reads CASSDGQGNEKLFF. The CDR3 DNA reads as TGTGCCAGCAGCGACGGGCAGGGGAATGAAAAACTGTTTTTT.